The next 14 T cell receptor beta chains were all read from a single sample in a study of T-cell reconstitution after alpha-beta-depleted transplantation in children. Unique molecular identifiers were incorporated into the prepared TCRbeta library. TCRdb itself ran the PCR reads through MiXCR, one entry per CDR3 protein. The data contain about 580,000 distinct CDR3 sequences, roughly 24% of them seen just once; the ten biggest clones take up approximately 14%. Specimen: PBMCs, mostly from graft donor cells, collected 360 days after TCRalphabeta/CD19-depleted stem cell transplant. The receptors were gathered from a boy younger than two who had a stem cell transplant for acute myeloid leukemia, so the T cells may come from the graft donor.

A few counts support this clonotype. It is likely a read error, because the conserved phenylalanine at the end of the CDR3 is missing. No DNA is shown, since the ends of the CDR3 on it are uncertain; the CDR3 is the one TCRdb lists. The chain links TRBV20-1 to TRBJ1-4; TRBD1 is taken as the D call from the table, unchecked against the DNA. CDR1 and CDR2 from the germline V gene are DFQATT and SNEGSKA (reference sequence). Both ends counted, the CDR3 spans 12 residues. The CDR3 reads CSARSIRDRVDP.

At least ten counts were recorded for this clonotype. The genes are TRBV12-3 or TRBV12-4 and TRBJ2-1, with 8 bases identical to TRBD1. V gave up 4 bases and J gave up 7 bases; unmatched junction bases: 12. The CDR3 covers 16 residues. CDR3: CASSSLPFRDRNEQFF. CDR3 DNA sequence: TGTGCCAGCAGTTCGTTACCCTTCCGGGACAGGAATGAGCAGTTCTTC.

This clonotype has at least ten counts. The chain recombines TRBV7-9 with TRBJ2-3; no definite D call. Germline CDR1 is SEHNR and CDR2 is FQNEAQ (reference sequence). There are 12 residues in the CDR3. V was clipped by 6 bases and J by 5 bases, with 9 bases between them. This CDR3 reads CASSRTGDTQYF. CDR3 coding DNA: TGTGCCAGCAGTCGTACGGGAGATACGCAGTATTTT.

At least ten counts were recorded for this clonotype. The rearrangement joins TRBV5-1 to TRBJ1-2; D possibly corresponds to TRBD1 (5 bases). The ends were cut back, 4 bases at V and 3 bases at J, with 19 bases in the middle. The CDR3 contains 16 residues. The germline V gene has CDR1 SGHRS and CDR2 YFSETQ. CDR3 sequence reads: CASSPEGFGSDYGYTF. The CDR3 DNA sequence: TGCGCCAGCAGCCCGGAGGGGTTCGGTTCTGACTATGGCTACACCTTC.

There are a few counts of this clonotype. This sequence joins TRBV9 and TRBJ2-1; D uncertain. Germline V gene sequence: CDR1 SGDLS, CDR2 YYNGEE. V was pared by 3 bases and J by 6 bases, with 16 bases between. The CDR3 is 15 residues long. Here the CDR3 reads CASSGLPERPNEQFF. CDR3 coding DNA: TGTGCCAGCAGCGGCCTACCCGAACGACCCAATGAGCAGTTCTTC.

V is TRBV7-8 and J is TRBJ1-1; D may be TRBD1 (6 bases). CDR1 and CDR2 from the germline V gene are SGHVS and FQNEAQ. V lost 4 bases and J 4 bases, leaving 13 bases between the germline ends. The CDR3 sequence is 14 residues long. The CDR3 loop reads CASSSPRGITEAFF. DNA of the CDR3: TGTGCCAGCAGCTCTCCAAGGGGGATCACTGAAGCTTTCTTT.

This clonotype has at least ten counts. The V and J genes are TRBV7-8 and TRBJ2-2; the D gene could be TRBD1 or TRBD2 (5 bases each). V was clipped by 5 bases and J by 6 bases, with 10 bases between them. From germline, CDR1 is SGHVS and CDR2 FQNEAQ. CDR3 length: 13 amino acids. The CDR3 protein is CASSPRGAGELFF. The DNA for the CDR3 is TGTGCCAGCAGCCCCAGAGGGGCCGGGGAGCTGTTTTTT.

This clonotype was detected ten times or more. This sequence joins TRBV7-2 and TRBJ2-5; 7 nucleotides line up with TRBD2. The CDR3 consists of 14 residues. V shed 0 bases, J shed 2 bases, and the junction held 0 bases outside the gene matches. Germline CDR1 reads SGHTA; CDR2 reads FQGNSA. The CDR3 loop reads CASSLAAGQETQYF. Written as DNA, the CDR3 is TGTGCCAGCAGCTTAGCAGCGGGGCAAGAGACCCAGTACTTC.

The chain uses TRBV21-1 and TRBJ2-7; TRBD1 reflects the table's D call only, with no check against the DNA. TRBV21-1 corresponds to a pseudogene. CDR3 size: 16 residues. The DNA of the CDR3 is TGTGCCAGCAGCAAAGCAGGGACTAGGTGGTCCTACGAGCAGTACTTC. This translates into CASSKAGTRWSYEQYF.

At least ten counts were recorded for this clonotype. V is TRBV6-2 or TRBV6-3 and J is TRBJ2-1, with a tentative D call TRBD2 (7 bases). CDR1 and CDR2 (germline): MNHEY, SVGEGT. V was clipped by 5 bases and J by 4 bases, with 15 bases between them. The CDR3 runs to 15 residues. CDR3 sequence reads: CASSGGAEQYNEQFF. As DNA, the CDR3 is TGTGCCAGCAGTGGGGGGGCGGAACAATACAATGAGCAGTTCTTC.

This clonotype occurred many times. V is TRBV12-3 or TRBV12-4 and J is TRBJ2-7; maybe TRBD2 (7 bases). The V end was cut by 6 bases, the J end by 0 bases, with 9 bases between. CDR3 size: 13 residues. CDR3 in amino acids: CASRGGGSYEQYF. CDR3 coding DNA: TGTGCCAGCAGGGGAGGGGGCTCCTACGAGCAGTACTTC.

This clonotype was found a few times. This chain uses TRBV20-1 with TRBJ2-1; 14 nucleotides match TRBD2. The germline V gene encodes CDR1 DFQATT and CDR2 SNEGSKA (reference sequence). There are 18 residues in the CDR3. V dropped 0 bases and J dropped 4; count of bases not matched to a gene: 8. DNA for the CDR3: TGCAGTGCTAGAGATGTAGGGACTAGCGGGGGACCGTACAATGAGCAGTTCTTC. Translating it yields CSARDVGTSGGPYNEQFF.

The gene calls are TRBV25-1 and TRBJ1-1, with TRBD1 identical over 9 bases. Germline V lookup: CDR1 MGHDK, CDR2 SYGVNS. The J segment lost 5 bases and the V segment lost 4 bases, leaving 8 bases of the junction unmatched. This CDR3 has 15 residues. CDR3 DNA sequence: TGTGCCAGCAGTGCTTGGGACAGGGAAGGAACTGAAGCTTTCTTT. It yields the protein CASSAWDREGTEAFF. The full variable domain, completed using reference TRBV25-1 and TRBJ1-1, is EADIYQTPRYLVIGTGKKITLECSQTMGHDKMYWYQQDPGMELHLIHYSYGVNSTEKGDLSSESTVSRIRTEHFPLTLESARPSHTSQYLCASSAWDREGTEAFFGQGTRLTVV.

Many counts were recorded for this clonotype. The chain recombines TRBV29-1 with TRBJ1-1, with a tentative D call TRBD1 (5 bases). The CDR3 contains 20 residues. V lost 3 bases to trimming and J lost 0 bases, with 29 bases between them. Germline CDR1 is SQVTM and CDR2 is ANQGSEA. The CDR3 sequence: CSVDTARGAFSSPMNTEAFF. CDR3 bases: TGCAGCGTTGACACTGCGAGGGGCGCTTTCTCGAGCCCCATGAACACTGAAGCTTTCTTT.